This TCR beta chain was observed in a study of cytomegalovirus exposure and HLA in healthy donors. On the study more broadly: HLA-typed donors contributed some 87 million unique TCRs, which were held in an early data release.

Study observations and caveats: Sequencing artifact likely explains a cluster of highly shared sequence variants.

PCR was performed using 60 Vbeta and 13 Jbeta primers. Clones were sequenced by immunoSEQ multiplex PCR, and TCRdb holds only the in-frame ones, with some missing. The repertoire includes approximately 93,000 clones, less than 80% of them detected once, and about 5.4% sits in the top ten. This CDR3 is built from 15 residues. Trimming took off 0 bases at V and 8 bases at J, with 13 bases between the two ends. CDR1 and CDR2 (germline): MNHNY, SVGAGI (reference sequence). Concerning this clone: What it binds is unknown.

Sequencing used PBMCs. The TCR originated in a boy between 5 and 17 years old in good health and CMV-seropositive. The chain joins TRBV6-6 to TRBJ1-4, with a weak D call TRBD1 (5 bases). DNA for the CDR3: TGTGCCAGCAGTTACTCGATCCGGCGGGGGGAAAAACTGTTTTTT. Protein sequence: CASSYSIRRGEKLFF.